This T cell receptor (beta chain) was observed in a study of beta chain features in type 1 diabetes. General observations from the study: Moderately but significantly shorter TCRB CDR3s were found in Type 1 diabetes patients in all four CD4+ subsets.

CDR1 and CDR2 (germline): MGHRA, YSYEKL. This CDR3 spans 13 amino acids. V dropped 3 bases and J dropped 5 bases, with 11 bases sitting between them. The investigators reverse transcribed all of the isolated RNA, so they sequenced expressed TCRB transcripts. This table comes from immunoSEQ multiplex PCR, and its TCRdb copy is limited to in-frame clones, with some not included. The sample includes 400,000 or so clones, around 9.6% of them seen just once. Via the markers CD45RO/CCR7/CD25/CD127/CD95/CD27, stem cell-like memory, regulatory, central memory and naive CD4+ cells were sorted. On this clone: What it binds is not known.

Sequenced sample: central memory CD4+ T cells from blood. The chain is built from TRBV4-1 and TRBJ2-7, with D unresolved. The TCR comes from a man younger than 45 with type 1 diabetes. The CDR3 DNA reads TGCGCCAGCAGCCAGGTCAATTCTGACGAGCAGTACTTC. It translates to CASSQVNSDEQYF.